The rows below give T cell receptor beta chains drawn from one sample of a study of control samples from healthy donors and cancer patients. Measured with immunoSEQ multiplex PCR; TCRdb has only the in-frame clones, and not every one. The sample includes about 110,000 clones, around 80% of them seen just once. The sequencing input was blood. The receptors were gathered from a man aged 18 to 29 in good health. CDR3s include the opening cysteine and the closing phenylalanine or tryptophan. A D gene is named only where the DNA matches it firmly. Not all rows give a size; the values are once, few, many and, for expanded clones, a class.

clone_size	d_call	v_call	j_call	cdr3_aa	cdr3_nt
-	-	TRBV28	TRBJ2-6	CASSLHNANVLTF	TGTGCCAGCAGCCTCCATAATGCCAACGTCCTGACTTTC
-	-	TRBV7-9	TRBJ2-1	CASSLEGSRNEQFF	TGTGCCAGCAGCTTAGAGGGCAGTCGCAATGAGCAGTTCTTC
-	-	TRBV27	TRBJ2-1	CASSSDMWGGARPDEQFF	TGTGCCAGCAGTTCCGATATGTGGGGGGGGGCGAGACCGGATGAGCAGTTCTTC
-	-	TRBV14	TRBJ2-3	CASSQFEVAGENSDTQYF	TGTGCCAGCAGCCAATTTGAAGTCGCAGGGGAGAACTCAGATACGCAGTATTTT
-	-	TRBV5-5	TRBJ1-6	CASSLAKYNSPLHF	TGTGCCAGCAGCTTGGCCAAGTATAATTCACCCCTCCACTTT
once	-	TRBV20-1	TRBJ1-2	CSASEVGDYGHTF	TGCAGTGCTAGTGAAGTTGGGGACTATGGCCACACCTTC
-	-	TRBV5-1	TRBJ2-1	CASSLGQLYNGQFF	TGCGCCAGCAGCTTGGGACAGCTTTACAATGGGCAGTTCTTC
few	-	TRBV6-2/TRBV6-3	TRBJ1-2	CASSYNRAADYGYTF	TGTGCCAGCAGTTACAACAGGGCGGCCGACTATGGCTACACCTTC
-	TRBD2	TRBV4-2	TRBJ2-2	CASSQDPSGLAGGGYTGELFF	TGTGCCAGCAGCCAAGACCCCTCGGGACTAGCGGGGGGGGGATACACCGGGGAGCTGTTTTTT
once	-	TRBV7-8	TRBJ1-1	CASSLAGPNTEAFF	TGTGCCAGCAGCTTAGCAGGCCCGAACACTGAAGCTTTCTTT
-	TRBD1	TRBV27	TRBJ2-3	CASSPGTGGRDTQYF	TGTGCCAGCAGCCCCGGGACAGGGGGGAGGGATACGCAGTATTTT
-	-	TRBV5-6	TRBJ1-1	CASSFPNTEAFF	TGTGCCAGCAGCTTTCCGAACACTGAAGCTTTCTTT
-	-	TRBV14	TRBJ1-3	CASSSQGYVWRNTIYF	TGTGCCAGCAGCTCTCAGGGATACGTCTGGCGAAACACCATATATTTT
-	-	TRBV5-4	TRBJ1-2	CASSFRDGSNYGYTF	TGTGCCAGCAGCTTCCGGGACGGCTCCAACTATGGCTACACCTTC
few	-	TRBV9	TRBJ2-1	CASSFGLSSYNEQFF	TGTGCCAGCAGCTTTGGACTGAGCTCCTACAATGAGCAGTTCTTC
-	TRBD1	TRBV11-2	TRBJ1-3	CASSSPDRDSGNTIYF	TGTGCCAGCAGCTCCCCCGACAGGGATTCTGGAAACACCATATATTTT
-	TRBD2	TRBV30	TRBJ2-5	CAWSALAGGPGETQYF	TGTGCCTGGAGTGCCCTAGCGGGGGGCCCCGGAGAGACCCAGTACTTC
-	TRBD1	TRBV5-8	TRBJ2-1	CASSYSTGGYNEQFF	TGTGCCAGCTCCTACTCGACAGGGGGCTACAATGAGCAGTTCTTC